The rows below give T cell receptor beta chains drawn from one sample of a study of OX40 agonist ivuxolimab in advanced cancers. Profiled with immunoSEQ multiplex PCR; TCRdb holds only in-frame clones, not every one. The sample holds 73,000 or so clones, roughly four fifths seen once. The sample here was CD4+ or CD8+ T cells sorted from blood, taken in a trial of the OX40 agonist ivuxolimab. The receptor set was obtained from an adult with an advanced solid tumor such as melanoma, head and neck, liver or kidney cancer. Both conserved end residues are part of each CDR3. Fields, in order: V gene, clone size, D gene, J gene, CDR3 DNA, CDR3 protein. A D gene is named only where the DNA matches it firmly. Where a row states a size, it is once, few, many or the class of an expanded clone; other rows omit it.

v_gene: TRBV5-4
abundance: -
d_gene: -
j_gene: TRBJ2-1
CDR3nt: TGTGCCAGCAGCCAACGAGGGGGGAGGGCCGATGAGCAGTTCTTC
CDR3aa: CASSQRGGRADEQFF

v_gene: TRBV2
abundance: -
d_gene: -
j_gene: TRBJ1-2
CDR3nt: TGTGCCAGTAGGACTTCCCCAAGTGGCGGCTACACCTTC
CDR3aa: CASRTSPSGGYTF

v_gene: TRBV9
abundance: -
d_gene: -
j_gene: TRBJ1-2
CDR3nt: TGTGCCAGCAGCGTATTAGCCCAGGACTATGGCTACACCTTC
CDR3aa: CASSVLAQDYGYTF

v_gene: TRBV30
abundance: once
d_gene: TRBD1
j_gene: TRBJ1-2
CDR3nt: TGTGCCTGGAGTGGGCCGGGACAGGGGACTAACTATGGCTACACCTTC
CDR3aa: CAWSGPGQGTNYGYTF

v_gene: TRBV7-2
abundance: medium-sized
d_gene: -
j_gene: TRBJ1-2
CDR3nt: TGTGCCAGCAGCAACGTCGGGGCCCGGCAGGTTAATAACTATGGCTACACCTTC
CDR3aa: CASSNVGARQVNNYGYTF

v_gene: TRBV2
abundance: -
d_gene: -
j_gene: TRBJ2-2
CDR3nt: TGTGCCAGCAGACCCACTCTGAACACCGGGGAGCTGTTTTTT
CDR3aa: CASRPTLNTGELFF

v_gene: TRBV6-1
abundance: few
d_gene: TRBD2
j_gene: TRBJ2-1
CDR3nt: TGTGCCAGCATCTTAGCGGGGGGATACAATGAGCAGTTCTTC
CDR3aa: CASILAGGYNEQFF

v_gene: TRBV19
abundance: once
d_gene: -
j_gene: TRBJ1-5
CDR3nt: TGTGCCAGTAGTGGGGGAAACCGGTTGGCTCAGCCCCAGCATTTT
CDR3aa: CASSGGNRLAQPQHF

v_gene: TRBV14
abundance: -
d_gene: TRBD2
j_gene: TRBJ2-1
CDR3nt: TGTGCCAGCAGCCAAGTGGGTCTAGCGGTTACCTACAATGAGCAGTTCTTC
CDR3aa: CASSQVGLAVTYNEQFF

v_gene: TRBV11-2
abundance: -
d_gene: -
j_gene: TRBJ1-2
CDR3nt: TGTGCCAGCAGCTTATTCCCAAACAACTATGGCTACACCTTC
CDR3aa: CASSLFPNNYGYTF

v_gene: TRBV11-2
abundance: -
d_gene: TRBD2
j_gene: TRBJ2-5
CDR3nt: TGTGCCAGCAGCCCCTTAGGGCGGGGGGTCCTCGGGACCCAGTACTTC
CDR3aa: CASSPLGRGVLGTQYF

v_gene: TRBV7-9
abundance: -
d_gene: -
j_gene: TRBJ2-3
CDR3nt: TGTGCCAGCAGCTTGGGACTCCTAATTGCTACAGATACGCAGTATTTT
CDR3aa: CASSLGLLIATDTQYF

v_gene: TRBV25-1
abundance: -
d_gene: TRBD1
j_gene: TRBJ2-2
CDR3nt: TGTGCCAGCAGCCGACAGGGGGTCAACACCGGGGAGCTGTTTTTT
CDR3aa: CASSRQGVNTGELFF

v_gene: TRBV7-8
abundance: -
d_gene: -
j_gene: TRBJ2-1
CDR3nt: TGTGCCAGCAGCTCCCACTCAGGGGGGACCTACAATGAGCAGTTCTTC
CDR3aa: CASSSHSGGTYNEQFF

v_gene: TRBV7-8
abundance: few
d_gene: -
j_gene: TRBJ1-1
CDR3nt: TGTGCCAGCAGCTTAGCGAGGACCCGCGGCACTGAAGCTTTCTTT
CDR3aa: CASSLARTRGTEAFF

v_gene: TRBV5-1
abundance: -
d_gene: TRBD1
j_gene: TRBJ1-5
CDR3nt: TGCGCCAGCAGCTTGGTGGGGGACAGGGGACAGCCCCAGCATTTT
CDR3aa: CASSLVGDRGQPQHF

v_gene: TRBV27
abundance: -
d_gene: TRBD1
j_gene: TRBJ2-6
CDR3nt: TGTGCCAGCAGCCCCCATTTAGGGCAGGGGGTTATGGCCAACGTCCTGACTTTC
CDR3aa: CASSPHLGQGVMANVLTF

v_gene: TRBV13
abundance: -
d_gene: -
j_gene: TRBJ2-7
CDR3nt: TGTGCCAGCAGCTTCCGCCCGGCAGGTCCCCACGAGCAGTACTTC
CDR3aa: CASSFRPAGPHEQYF

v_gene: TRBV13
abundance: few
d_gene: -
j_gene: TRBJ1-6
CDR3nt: TGTGCCAGCAGCTTAGATGGTCAGAATAATTCACCCCTCCACTTT
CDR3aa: CASSLDGQNNSPLHF

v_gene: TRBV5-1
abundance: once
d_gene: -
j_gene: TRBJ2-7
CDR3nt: TGCGCCAGCAGCTCGCGACCCGGGAGTCAGTACGAGCAGTACTTC
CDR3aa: CASSSRPGSQYEQYF

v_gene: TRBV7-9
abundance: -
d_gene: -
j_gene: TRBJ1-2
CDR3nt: TGTGCCAGCAGCTTAGAAGGGAGTATCGGCTATGGCTACACCTTC
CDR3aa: CASSLEGSIGYGYTF

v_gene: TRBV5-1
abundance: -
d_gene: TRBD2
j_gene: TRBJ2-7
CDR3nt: TGCGCCAGCAGCCGGACGACTAGCGGGACAACCTACGAGCAGTACTTC
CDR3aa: CASSRTTSGTTYEQYF

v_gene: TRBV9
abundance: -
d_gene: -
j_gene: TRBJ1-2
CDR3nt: TGTGCCAGCAGTAGGACGAATGGCTACACCTTC
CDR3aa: CASSRTNGYTF

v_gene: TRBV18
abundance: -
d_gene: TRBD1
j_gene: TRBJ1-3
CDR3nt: TGTGCCAGCTCACCTGGACGACAGGGTGGAAACACCATATATTTT
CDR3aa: CASSPGRQGGNTIYF

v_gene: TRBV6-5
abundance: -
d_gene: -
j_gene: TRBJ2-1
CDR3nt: TGTGCCAGCAGGAAGATGGATGAGCAGTTCTTC
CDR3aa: CASRKMDEQFF

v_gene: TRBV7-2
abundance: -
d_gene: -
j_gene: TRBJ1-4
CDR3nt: TGTGCCAGCAGCTTAGTGTCAGGGGCCAATGAAAAACTGTTTTTT
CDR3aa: CASSLVSGANEKLFF

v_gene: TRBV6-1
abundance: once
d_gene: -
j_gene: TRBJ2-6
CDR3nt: TGTGCCAGCAGTGAAGTGGGGGCCAACGTCCTGACTTTC
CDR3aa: CASSEVGANVLTF

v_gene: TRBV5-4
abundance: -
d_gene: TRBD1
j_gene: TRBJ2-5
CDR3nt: TGTGCCAGCAGCCCAGGGACAGGGGGTTTCTTCGGAGAGACCCAGTACTTC
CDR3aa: CASSPGTGGFFGETQYF

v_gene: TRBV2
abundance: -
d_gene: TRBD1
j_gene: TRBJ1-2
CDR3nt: TGTGCCATAGGACAGGGTCGTGGCTACACCTTC
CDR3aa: CAIGQGRGYTF

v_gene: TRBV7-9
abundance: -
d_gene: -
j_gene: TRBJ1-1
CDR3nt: TGTGCCAGCAGCTTACAGGGACGGAACACTGAAGCTTTCTTT
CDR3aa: CASSLQGRNTEAFF

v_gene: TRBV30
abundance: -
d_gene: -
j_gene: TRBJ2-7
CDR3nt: TGTGCCTGGAGCGCCGGGAGTGTCTACGAGCAGTACTTC
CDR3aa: CAWSAGSVYEQYF

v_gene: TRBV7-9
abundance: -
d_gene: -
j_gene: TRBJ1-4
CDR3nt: TGTGCCAGCAGCTCCTCCGGACAGACACGGCATGAAAAACTGTTTTTT
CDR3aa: CASSSSGQTRHEKLFF

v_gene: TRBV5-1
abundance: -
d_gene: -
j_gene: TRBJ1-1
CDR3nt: TGCGCCAGCAGCTTGGCCCTTGGGGTTGAAGCTTTCTTT
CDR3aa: CASSLALGVEAFF

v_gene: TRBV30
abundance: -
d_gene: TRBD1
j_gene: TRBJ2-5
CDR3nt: TGTGCCTGGAGCGGGGACAGGGGGCTGGGGACCCAGTACTTC
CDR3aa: CAWSGDRGLGTQYF

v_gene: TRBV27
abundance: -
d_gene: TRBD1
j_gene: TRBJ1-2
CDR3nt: TGTGCCAACCCTGACAGGGTAAACGGCTACACCTTC
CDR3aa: CANPDRVNGYTF

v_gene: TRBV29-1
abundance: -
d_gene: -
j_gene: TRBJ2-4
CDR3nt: TGCAGCGTTAGCCGAGGGGGGATAGCCAAAAACATTCAGTACTTC
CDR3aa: CSVSRGGIAKNIQYF

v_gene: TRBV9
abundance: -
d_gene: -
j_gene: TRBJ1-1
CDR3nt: TGTGCCAGCAGCGACCTCAGGAACACTGAAGCTTTCTTT
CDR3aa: CASSDLRNTEAFF

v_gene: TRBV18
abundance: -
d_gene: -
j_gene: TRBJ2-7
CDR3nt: TGTGCCAGCTCACTCGTCTACGAGCAGTACTTC
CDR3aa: CASSLVYEQYF

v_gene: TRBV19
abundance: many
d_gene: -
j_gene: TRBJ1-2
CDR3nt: TGTGCCAGTAGTATTCTAGGCGGTTTCTATGGCTACACCTTC
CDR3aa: CASSILGGFYGYTF

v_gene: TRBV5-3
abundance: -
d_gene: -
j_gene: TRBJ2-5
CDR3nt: TGTGCCAGAAGTCTTCTCGGGAAAGAGACCCAGTACTTC
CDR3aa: CARSLLGKETQYF

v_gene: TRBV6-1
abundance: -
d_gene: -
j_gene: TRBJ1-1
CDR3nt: TGTGCCAGCAGTCTACATACAGTGAACACTGAAGCTTTCTTT
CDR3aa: CASSLHTVNTEAFF

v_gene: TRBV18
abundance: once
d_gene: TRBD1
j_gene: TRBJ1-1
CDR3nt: TGTGCCAGCTCACGGACAGGGGGGGACAACACTGAAGCTTTCTTT
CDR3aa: CASSRTGGDNTEAFF

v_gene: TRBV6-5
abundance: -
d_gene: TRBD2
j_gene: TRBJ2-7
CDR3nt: TGTGCCAGCAGTTACGACGGCGGGAGGGCCGTGAACTTC
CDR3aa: CASSYDGGRAVNF

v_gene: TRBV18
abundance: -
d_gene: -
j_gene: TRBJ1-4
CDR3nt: TGTGCCAGCTCTCCTCAAGGGACTAATGAAAAACTGTTTTTT
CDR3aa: CASSPQGTNEKLFF

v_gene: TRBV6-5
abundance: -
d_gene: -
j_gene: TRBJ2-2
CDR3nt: TGTGCCAGCCGCAGGGTCAACACCGGGGAGCTGTTTTTT
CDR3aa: CASRRVNTGELFF

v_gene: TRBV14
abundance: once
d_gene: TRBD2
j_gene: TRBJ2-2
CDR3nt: TGTGCCAGCAGCCGCGGGACTACCAACACCGGGGAGCTGTTTTTT
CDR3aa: CASSRGTTNTGELFF

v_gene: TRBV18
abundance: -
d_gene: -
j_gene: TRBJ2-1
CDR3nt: TGTGCCAGCTCGCGACGGGGGTCTGCGGATAATAATGAGCAGTTCTTC
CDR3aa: CASSRRGSADNNEQFF

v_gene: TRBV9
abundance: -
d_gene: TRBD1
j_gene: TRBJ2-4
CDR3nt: TGTGCCAGCTTTCGGACAGGGTCCCTAGCCAAAAACATTCAGTACTTC
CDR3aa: CASFRTGSLAKNIQYF

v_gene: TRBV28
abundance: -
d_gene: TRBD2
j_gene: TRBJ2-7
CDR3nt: TGTGCCAGCAGGGGACTAGCAGGGGAGCAGTACTTC
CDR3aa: CASRGLAGEQYF

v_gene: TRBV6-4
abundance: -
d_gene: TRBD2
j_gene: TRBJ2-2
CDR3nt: TGTGCCAGCAGACGACTAGCGGGAGCCCCGGGCACCGGGGAGCTGTTTTTT
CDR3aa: CASRRLAGAPGTGELFF

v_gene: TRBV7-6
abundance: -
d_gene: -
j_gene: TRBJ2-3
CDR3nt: TGTGCCAGCAGCCCCCGGGACGCTGGCACAGATACGCAGTATTTT
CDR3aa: CASSPRDAGTDTQYF

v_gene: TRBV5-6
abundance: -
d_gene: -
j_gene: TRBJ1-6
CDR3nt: TGTGCCAGCAGCTTGGGGCAGGTTTATAATTCACCCCTCCACTTT
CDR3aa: CASSLGQVYNSPLHF

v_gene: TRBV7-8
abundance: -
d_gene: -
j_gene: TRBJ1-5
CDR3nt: TGTGCCAGCAGAGATAGTGCCAATCAGCCCCAGCATTTT
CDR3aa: CASRDSANQPQHF

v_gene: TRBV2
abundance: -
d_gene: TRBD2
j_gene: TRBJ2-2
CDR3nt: TGTGCCAGCAGTGGGCGGGAGAAGAACACCGGGGAGCTGTTTTTT
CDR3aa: CASSGREKNTGELFF

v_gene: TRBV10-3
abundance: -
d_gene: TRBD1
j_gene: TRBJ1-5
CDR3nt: TGTGCCATCGGCGGGGACAGGGGGAATCAGCCCCAGCATTTT
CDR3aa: CAIGGDRGNQPQHF

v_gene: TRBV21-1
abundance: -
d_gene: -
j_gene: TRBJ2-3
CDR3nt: TGTGCCAGCAGCCCTTACAGAGATAATTGCACAGATACGCAGTATTTT
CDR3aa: CASSPYRDNCTDTQYF

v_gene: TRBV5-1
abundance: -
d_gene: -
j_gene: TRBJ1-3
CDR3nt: TGCGCCAGCAGCCCCACACCCGGGGGCTCCTCTGGAAACACCATATATTTT
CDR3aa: CASSPTPGGSSGNTIYF